The present TCR beta chain was sequenced within a study of T-cell memory formation after mild COVID-19. Study as a whole: In these data, TCR clusters were largely donor specific. Points from the study as a whole: CD4+ bias marked clones expanding day 15 to 37, unlike balanced contracting clones. Contracting CD4+ clones sat mainly in CM and EM; CD8+ in EMRA. Some clones that responded were present in memory (sampled pre-infection), which suggests cross-reactive memory joined.

From the 5' RACE reads, TCRdb called clonotypes with MiXCR, one entry per CDR3 protein. The sample lists about 180,000 distinct CDR3 sequences, roughly 17% occurring once. This clonotype has a handful of counts. Antigen specificity is unknown. Germline assignment: CDR1 SQVTM and CDR2 ANQGSEA. This CDR3 has 13 residues. V was clipped by 4 bases and J by 10 bases; unmatched bases: 8. The rearrangement uses TRBV29-1 and TRBJ2-1, with 9 bases that match TRBD2. The material sequenced was PBMCs or a T cell subset sorted from them (not recorded which). The clonotype comes from an adult woman who had mild COVID-19 (a few samples of this study predate the infection). Cell type and time point are not known. CDR3 in amino acids: CSVVGWLAGEQFF. The CDR3 coding sequence is TGCAGCGTTGTGGGCTGGCTAGCGGGAGAGCAGTTCTTC.